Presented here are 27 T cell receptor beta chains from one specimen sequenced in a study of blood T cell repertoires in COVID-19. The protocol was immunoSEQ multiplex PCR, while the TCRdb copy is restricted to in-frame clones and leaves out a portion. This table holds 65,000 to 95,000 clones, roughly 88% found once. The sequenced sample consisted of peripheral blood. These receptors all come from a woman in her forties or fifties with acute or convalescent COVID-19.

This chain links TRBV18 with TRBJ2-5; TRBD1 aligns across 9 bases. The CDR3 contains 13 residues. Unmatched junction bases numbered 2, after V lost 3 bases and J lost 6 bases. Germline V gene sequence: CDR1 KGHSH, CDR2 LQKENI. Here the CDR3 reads CASSPYRGQTQYF. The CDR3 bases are TGTGCCAGCTCACCTTACAGGGGGCAGACCCAGTACTTC.

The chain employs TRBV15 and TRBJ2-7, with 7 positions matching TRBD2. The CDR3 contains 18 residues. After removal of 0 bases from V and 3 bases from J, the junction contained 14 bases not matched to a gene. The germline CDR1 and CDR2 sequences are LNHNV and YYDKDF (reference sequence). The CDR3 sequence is CATSRDKGMNQRGYEQYF. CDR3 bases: TGTGCCACCAGCAGAGATAAGGGGATGAACCAGCGGGGCTACGAGCAGTACTTC.

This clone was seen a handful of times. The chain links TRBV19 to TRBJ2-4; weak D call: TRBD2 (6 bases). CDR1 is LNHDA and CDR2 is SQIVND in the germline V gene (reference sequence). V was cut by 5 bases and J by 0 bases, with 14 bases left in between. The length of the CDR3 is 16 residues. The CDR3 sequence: CASSSRDLLAKNIQYF. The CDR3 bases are TGTGCCAGTAGTTCACGGGACTTGCTAGCCAAAAACATTCAGTACTTC.

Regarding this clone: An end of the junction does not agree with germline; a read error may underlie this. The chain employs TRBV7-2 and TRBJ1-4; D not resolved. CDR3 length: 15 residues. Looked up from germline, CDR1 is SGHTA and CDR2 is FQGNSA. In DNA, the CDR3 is TGTGCCAGCAGCTTTCAGCGTGCAACTAATAAAAAACTGTTTTTT. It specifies CASSFQRATNKKLFF.

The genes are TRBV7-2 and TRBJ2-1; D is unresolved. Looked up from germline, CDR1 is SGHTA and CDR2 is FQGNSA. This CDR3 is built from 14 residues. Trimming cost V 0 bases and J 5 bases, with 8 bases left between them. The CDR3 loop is CASSLARANNEQFF. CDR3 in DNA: TGTGCCAGCAGCTTAGCGAGAGCGAACAATGAGCAGTTCTTC.

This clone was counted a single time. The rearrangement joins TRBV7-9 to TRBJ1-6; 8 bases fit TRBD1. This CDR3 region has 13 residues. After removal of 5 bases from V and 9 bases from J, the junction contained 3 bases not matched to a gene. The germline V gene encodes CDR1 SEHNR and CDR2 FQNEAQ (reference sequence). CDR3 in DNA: TGTGCCAGCAGCGTGGACAGGGCTTCACCCCTCCACTTT. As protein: CASSVDRASPLHF.

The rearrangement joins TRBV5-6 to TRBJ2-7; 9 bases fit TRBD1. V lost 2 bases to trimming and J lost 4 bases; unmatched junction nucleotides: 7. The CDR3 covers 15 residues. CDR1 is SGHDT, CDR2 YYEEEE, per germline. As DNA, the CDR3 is TGTGCCAGCAGCTTAATGGGACAGGGACTTTACGAGCAGTACTTC. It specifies CASSLMGQGLYEQYF. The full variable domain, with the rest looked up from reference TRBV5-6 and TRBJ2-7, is DAGVTQSPTHLIKTRGQQVTLRCSPKSGHDTVSWYQQALGQGPQFIFQYYEEEERQRGNFPDRFSGHQFPNYSSELNVNALLLGDSALYLCASSLMGQGLYEQYFGPGTRLTVT.

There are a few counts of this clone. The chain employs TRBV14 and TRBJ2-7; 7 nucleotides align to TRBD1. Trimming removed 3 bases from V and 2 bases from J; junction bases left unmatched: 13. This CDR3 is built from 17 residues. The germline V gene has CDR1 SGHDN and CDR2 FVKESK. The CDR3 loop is CASSHNILGGRAYEQYF. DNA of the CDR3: TGTGCCAGCAGCCATAATATATTAGGGGGCCGCGCCTACGAGCAGTACTTC.

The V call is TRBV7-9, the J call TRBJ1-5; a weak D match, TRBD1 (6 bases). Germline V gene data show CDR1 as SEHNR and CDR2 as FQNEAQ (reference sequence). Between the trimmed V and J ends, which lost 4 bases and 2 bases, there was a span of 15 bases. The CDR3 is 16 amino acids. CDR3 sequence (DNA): TGTGCCAGCAGCTCCCAAAACAGGGATCGCAATCAGCCCCAGCATTTT. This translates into CASSSQNRDRNQPQHF. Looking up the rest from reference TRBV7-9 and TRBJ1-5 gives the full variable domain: DTGVSQNPRHKITKRGQNVTFRCDPISEHNRLYWYRQTLGQGPEFLTYFQNEAQLEKSRLLSDRFSAERPKGSFSTLEIQRTEQGDSAMYLCASSSQNRDRNQPQHFGDGTRLSIL.

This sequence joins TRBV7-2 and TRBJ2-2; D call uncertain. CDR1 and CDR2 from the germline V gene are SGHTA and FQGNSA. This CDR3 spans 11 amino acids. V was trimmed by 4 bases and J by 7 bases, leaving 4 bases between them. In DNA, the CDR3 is TGTGCCAGCAGCTCCTTCGGGGAGCTGTTTTTT. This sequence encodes CASSSFGELFF.

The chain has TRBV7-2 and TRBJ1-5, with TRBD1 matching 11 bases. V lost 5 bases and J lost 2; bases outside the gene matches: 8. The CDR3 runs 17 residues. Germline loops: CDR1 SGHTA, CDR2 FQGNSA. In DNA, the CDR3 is TGTGCCAGCAGCAACCGGACAGGGGGCGTCGGCAATCAGCCCCAGCATTTT. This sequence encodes CASSNRTGGVGNQPQHF.

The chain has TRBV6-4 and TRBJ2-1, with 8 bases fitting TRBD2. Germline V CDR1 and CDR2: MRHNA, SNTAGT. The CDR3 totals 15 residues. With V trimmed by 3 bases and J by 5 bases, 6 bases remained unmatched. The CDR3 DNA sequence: TGTGCCAGCAGTGAACAGCGGGGGATACACAATGAGCAGTTCTTC. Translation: CASSEQRGIHNEQFF.

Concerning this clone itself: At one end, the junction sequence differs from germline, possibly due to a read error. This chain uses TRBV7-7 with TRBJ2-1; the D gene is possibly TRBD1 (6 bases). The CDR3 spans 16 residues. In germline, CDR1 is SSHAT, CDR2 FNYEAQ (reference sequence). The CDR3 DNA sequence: TGTGCTAGCAGCCCCCTATTAGGGACACCATACAATGAGCAGTTCTTC. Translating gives CASSPLLGTPYNEQFF.

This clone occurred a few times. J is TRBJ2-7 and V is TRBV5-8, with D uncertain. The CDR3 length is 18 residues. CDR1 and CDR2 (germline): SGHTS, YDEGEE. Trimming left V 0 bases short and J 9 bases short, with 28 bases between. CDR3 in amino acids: CASSLDYEPLLHGLGQYF. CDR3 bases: TGTGCCAGCAGCTTGGACTACGAGCCCTTATTACACGGCTTGGGGCAGTACTTC.

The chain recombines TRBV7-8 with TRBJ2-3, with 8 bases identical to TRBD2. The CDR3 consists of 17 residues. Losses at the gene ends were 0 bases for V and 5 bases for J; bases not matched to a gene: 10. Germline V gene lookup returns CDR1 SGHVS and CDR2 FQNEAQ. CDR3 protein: CASSLARRGGRGDTQYF. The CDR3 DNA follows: TGTGCCAGCAGCTTAGCCCGCCGGGGGGGCCGTGGAGATACGCAGTATTTT.

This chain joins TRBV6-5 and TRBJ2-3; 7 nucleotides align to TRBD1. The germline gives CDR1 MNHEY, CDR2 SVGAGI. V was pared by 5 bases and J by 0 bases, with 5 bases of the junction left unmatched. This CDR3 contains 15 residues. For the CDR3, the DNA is TGTGCCAGCAGTCTCGGGACAGCTAGCACAGATACGCAGTATTTT. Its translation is CASSLGTASTDTQYF.

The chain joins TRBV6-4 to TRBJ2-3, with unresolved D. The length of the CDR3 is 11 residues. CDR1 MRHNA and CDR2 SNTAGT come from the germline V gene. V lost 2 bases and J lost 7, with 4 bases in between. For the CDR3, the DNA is TGTGCCAGCAGTGACCTGTATACGCAGTATTTT. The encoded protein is CASSDLYTQYF.

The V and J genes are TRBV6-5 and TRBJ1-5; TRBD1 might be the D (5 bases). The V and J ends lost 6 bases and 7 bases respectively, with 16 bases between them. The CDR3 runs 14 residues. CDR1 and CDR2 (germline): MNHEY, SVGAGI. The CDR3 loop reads CASRGGNLNQPQHF. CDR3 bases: TGTGCCAGCAGGGGGGGGAATCTCAACCAGCCCCAGCATTTT.

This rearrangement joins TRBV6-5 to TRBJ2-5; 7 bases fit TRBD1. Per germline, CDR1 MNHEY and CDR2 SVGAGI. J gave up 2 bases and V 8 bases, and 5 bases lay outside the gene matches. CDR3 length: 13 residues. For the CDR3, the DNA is TGTGCCAGCTGGGGGACAGCTCAAGAGACCCAGTACTTC. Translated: CASWGTAQETQYF.

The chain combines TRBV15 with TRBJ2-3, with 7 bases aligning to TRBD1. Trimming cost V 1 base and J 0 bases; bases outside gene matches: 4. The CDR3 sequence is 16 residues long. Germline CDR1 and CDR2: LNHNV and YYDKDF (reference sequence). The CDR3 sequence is CATSRGDSSSTDTQYF. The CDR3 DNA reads TGTGCCACCAGCAGAGGGGACAGCTCTAGCACAGATACGCAGTATTTT. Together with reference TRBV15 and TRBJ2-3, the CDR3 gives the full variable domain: DAMVIQNPRYQVTQFGKPVTLSCSQTLNHNVMYWYQQKSSQAPKLLFHYYDKDFNNEADTPDNFQSRRPNTSFCFLDIRSPGLGDTAMYLCATSRGDSSSTDTQYFGPGTRLTVL.

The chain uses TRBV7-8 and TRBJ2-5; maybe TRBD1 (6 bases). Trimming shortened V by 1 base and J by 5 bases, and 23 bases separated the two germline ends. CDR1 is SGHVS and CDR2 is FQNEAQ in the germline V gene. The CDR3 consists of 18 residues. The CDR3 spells CASSLVDAWTVGQETQYF. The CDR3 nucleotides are TGTGCCAGCAGCTTAGTGGACGCTTGGACCGTTGGACAGGAGACCCAGTACTTC. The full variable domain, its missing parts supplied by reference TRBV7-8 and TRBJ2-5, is GAGVSQSPRYKVAKRGQDVALRCDPISGHVSLFWYQQALGQGPEFLTYFQNEAQLDKSGLPSDRFFAERPEGSVSTLKIQRTQQEDSAVYLCASSLVDAWTVGQETQYFGPGTRLLVL.

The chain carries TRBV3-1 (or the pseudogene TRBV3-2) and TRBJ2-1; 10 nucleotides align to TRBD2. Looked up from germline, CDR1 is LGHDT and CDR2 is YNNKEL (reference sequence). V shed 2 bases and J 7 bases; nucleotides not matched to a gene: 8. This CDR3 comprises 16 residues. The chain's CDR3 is CASSQLAGAGVNEQFF. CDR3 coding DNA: TGTGCCAGCAGCCAACTAGCGGGGGCAGGGGTGAATGAGCAGTTCTTC.

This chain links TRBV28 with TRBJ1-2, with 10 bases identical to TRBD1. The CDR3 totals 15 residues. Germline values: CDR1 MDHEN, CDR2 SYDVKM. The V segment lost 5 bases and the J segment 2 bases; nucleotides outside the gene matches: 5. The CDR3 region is CASSPGDRGNYGYTF. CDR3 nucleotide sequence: TGTGCCAGCAGTCCTGGGGACAGGGGAAACTATGGCTACACCTTC.

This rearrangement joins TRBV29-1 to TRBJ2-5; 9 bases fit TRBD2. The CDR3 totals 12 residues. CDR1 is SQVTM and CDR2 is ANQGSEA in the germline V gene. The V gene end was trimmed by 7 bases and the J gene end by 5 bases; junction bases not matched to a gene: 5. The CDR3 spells CSGGGARETQYF. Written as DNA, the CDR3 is TGCAGCGGCGGGGGGGCCCGGGAGACCCAGTACTTC.

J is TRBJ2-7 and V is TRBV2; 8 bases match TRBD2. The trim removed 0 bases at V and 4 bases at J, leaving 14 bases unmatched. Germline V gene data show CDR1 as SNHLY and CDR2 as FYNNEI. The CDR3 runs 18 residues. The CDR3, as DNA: TGTGCCAGCAGTGAAGCGCCTGGGCTTGGGGGACTAGTTTACGAGCAGTACTTC. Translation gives CASSEAPGLGGLVYEQYF.

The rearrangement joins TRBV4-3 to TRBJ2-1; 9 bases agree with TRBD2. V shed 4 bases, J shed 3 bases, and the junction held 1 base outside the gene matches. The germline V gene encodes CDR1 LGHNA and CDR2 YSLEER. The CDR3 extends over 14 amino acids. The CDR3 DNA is TGCGCCAGCAGCCTTAGCGGGAGCTACAATGAGCAGTTCTTC. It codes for CASSLSGSYNEQFF.

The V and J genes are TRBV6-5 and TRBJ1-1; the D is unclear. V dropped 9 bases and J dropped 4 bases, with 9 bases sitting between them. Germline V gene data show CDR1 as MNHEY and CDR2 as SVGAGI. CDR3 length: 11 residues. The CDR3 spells CASLGLTEAFF. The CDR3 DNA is TGTGCCAGTTTGGGCCTCACTGAAGCTTTCTTT.